This passage covers 9 T cell receptor beta chains from one sample sequenced in a study of Ad26.COV2.S vaccination and SARS-CoV-2 variants (dated by TCRdb to 2020 to 2023). The sample's treatment or condition label is to be understood as: 19 received Ad26.COV2.S at low or high dose, single or two shots; 5 received placebo; per-sample allocation not given. For vaccine and placebo recipients, repertoires were sequenced using samples collected on day 63 after the first injection. Library preparation was by the immunoSEQ multiplex PCR assay. TCRdb took over this immuneACCESS table, retaining in-frame rearrangements with V and J assigned. Such tables are incomplete; in checked studies, under half of the missing clones stem from an unresolved V gene, and the remainder is unexplained. Recorded for this sample are more than 300,000 clones; about 86% of them occurred a single time. The top ten clonotypes cover under 2% of the sample.

The material was peripheral blood, obtained in a trial of Ad26.COV2.S vaccine versus placebo. The receptor source for this set is a person aged 18 to 59 who received the Ad26.COV2.S COVID-19 vaccine or a placebo.

This chain connects TRBV27 to TRBJ2-3, with 8 bases lining up with TRBD1. The germline V gene encodes CDR1 MNHEY and CDR2 SMNVEV (reference sequence). The CDR3 has 15 residues. V shed 10 bases, J shed 6 bases, and the junction held 15 bases outside the gene matches. CDR3 bases: TGTGCCATCCGAGACCTCAGGGGGCAAGTGGATACGCAGTATTTT. This codes for CAIRDLRGQVDTQYF.

The genes are TRBV6-2 or TRBV6-3 and TRBJ1-2; D call uncertain. CDR1 and CDR2 from the germline V gene are MNHEY and SVGEGT. The CDR3 runs 14 residues. Trimming removed 6 bases from V and 2 bases from J, with 13 bases in between. CDR3 sequence (DNA): TGTGCCAGCAGCCGGACCGCTCTCAACTATGGCTACACCTTC. Protein product: CASSRTALNYGYTF.

The rearrangement links TRBV7-3 to TRBJ2-3; TRBD1 might be the D (6 bases). Trimming took off 2 bases at V and 5 bases at J, with 17 bases between the two ends. Germline lookup yields CDR1 SGHTA and CDR2 FQGTGA. The CDR3 length is 16 residues. The CDR3 protein is CASSLYSGGQGDTQYF. CDR3 coding DNA: TGTGCCAGCAGCTTATATAGTGGGGGCCAGGGAGATACGCAGTATTTT.

This clone has a single count. The rearrangement uses TRBV9 and TRBJ2-5, with D possibly called TRBD1 or TRBD2 (6 bases each). Deletions cut 0 bases from V and 2 bases from J, with 8 bases between. The CDR3 length is 14 residues. Germline V lookup: CDR1 SGDLS, CDR2 YYNGEE. The CDR3 reads CASSVAGAQETQYF. The CDR3 DNA follows: TGTGCCAGCAGCGTAGCGGGGGCTCAAGAGACCCAGTACTTC.

This chain links TRBV23-1 with TRBJ1-1, with a tentative D call TRBD1 (5 bases). TRBV23-1 is noted as an ORF with a role that remains uncertain. The length of the CDR3 is 19 residues. Trimming pared 3 bases from V and 1 base from J, leaving 24 bases between. The CDR3 here is CASSQIPVKMGHQNTEAFF. CDR3 sequence (DNA): TGCGCCAGCAGTCAGATCCCCGTAAAAATGGGGCACCAGAACACTGAAGCTTTCTTT.

This chain links TRBV5-1 with TRBJ2-3; 10 positions agree with TRBD1. The CDR3 has 15 residues. The ends lost 4 bases at V and 2 bases at J; junction bases unmatched: 4. Germline V CDR1 and CDR2: SGHRS, YFSETQ. The DNA for the CDR3 is TGCGCCAGCAGCCCCGGACAGGGGGTCACAGATACGCAGTATTTT. Protein product: CASSPGQGVTDTQYF.

This clone was recorded once. This rearrangement joins TRBV27 to TRBJ2-7; the match to TRBD1 covers 8 bases. The V gene end was trimmed by 3 bases and the J gene end by 2 bases; junction bases not matched to a gene: 6. The CDR3 has 15 amino acids. Germline loops: CDR1 MNHEY, CDR2 SMNVEV (reference sequence). CDR3 in amino acids: CASSFKPGQAYEQYF. Here the CDR3 DNA reads TGTGCCAGCAGTTTTAAGCCGGGACAGGCCTACGAGCAGTACTTC.

V usage is TRBV30 and J usage is TRBJ1-2; possible D gene TRBD1, 5 bases. Germline loops: CDR1 GTSNPN, CDR2 SVGIG (reference sequence). The ends were cut back, 3 bases at V and 8 bases at J, with 13 bases in the middle. The CDR3 runs to 12 residues. The CDR3 sequence is CAWRGARRGYTF. DNA of the CDR3: TGTGCCTGGAGAGGGGCCCGACGGGGCTACACCTTC. Complete variable domain (other parts from reference TRBV30 and TRBJ1-2): SQTIHQWPATLVQPVGSPLSLECTVEGTSNPNLYWYRQAAGRGLQLLFYSVGIGQISSEVPQNLSASRPQDRQFILSSKKLLLSDSGFYLCAWRGARRGYTFGSGTRLTVV.

The chain is built from TRBV29-1 and TRBJ1-1; TRBD1 matches at 12 bases. J was trimmed by 5 bases and V by 1 base; bases with no gene match: 8. The CDR3 loop spans 16 amino acids. Germline values: CDR1 SQVTM, CDR2 ANQGSEA. CDR3 bases: TGCAGCGTTGAAGCTAGGGACAGGGGGCTGTGGACTGAAGCTTTCTTT. Amino acids: CSVEARDRGLWTEAFF.